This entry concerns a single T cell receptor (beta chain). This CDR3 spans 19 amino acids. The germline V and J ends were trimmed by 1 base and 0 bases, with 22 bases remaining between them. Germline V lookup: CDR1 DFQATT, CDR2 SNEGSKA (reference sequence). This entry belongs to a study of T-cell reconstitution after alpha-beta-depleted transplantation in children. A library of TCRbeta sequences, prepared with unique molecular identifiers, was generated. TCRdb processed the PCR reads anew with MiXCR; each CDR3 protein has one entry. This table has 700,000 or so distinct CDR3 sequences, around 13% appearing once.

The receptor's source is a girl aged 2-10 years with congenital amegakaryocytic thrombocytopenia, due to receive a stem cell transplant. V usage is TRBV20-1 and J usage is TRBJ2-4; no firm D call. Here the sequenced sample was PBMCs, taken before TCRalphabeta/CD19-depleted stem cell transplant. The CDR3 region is CSARGLGLSPNLAKNIQYF. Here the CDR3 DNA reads TGCAGTGCTAGAGGACTTGGTCTCTCCCCCAACCTAGCCAAAAACATTCAGTACTTC.